The clone carrying this T cell receptor (beta chain) has a single count. Its antigen is currently unknown. This specimen belongs to a study of cytomegalovirus exposure and HLA in healthy donors. Study-wide points: Most TCR sequences proved rare, with some public TCRs found in many donors. Earlier analysis looked at TCR beta V segments, and most were productive about 87% or about 30% of the time.

PCR primers comprised 60 Vbeta and 13 Jbeta primers. Data came from immunoSEQ multiplex PCR; TCRdb stores just in-frame clones and leaves some out. The sample gives 190,000 or so clones, roughly four fifths of which show up once; around 9.6% is in the top ten. Germline V CDR1 and CDR2: SGHAT, FQNNGV. The CDR3 is 15 amino acids. V dropped 5 bases and J dropped 4 bases, with 15 bases sitting between them. Donors counted as nominally healthy when sampled, yet unrecorded immune exposures were likely. This sequence originates from a woman aged 45-60 years in good health and CMV-seropositive. The chain links TRBV11-2 to TRBJ1-5; D is unclear. Sequencing was carried out using PBMCs. The CDR3 protein is CASSHLRGQNQPQHF. CDR3 DNA: TGTGCCAGCAGCCACCTACGAGGGCAGAATCAGCCCCAGCATTTT.